This T cell receptor beta chain was identified during a study of graft-versus-host responses after intestinal transplantation. For the study at large: For two to four years after anti-thymocyte globulin induction, all recipients took tacrolimus and steroids. The study, taken as a whole, reports: In patients with graft-donor T cell macrochimerism, allograft graft-versus-host to host-versus-graft clonal ratios were high.

A word on this clone: Its antigen remains unknown.

Germline V lookup: CDR1 MNHEY, CDR2 SMNVEV (reference sequence). Trimming cost V 4 bases and J 3 bases; bases outside gene matches: 10. The CDR3 covers 16 residues. Profiled with immunoSEQ multiplex PCR; TCRdb holds only in-frame clones, not every one. The sample yields more than 70,000 clones, roughly 90% seen once. This specimen consisted of unstimulated CD4+ T cells sorted from spleen or lymph node cells, obtained before intestinal transplant. This chain connects TRBV27 to TRBJ2-3, with 7 bases lining up with TRBD2. This TCR was recovered from a human donor who received an intestinal transplant. This CDR3 is CASSSIAGVGTDTQYF. For the CDR3, the DNA is TGTGCCAGCAGTTCGATTGCGGGAGTGGGTACAGATACGCAGTATTTT.